This T cell receptor beta chain is drawn from a study of human T cells and chemical hapten exposure. Trimming cost V 4 bases and J 1 base, with 7 bases left between them. The CDR3 runs 13 residues. The germline V gene encodes CDR1 DFQATT and CDR2 SNEGSKA (reference sequence). TCRdb processed the RACE reads anew with MiXCR; each CDR3 protein has one entry. The data hold 250,000 or so distinct CDR3 sequences, with more than 6.5% observed a single time. As for time point: pre-sensitization, week 0. Treatment specified: therapeutic diphenylcyclopropenone sensitization with weekly scalp DPC. The receptor's source is a woman in her thirties or forties with alopecia areata. Some clones in this sample may be carry-over from other donors' samples. Sequenced here: whole blood, sampled in connection with sensitization to the hapten diphenylcyclopropenone (DPC). The genes are TRBV20-1 and TRBJ2-2; D is ambiguous. DNA for the CDR3: TGCAGTGCTACTCAGGAGAACACCGGGGAGCTGTTTTTT. It codes for CSATQENTGELFF.